The 16 T cell receptor beta chains presented below share a single source sample, sequenced in a study of tumor-infiltrating lymphocytes in primary liver carcinoma. From about 19-30 mg of unsorted bulk tissue, DNA and RNA were co-extracted together. TCR beta cDNA was made from 400 to 600 ng total RNA with a constant-region primer. Three nested multiplex PCR rounds, a slightly modified ARM-PCR, produced the libraries for TCR beta. Forward primers for TRBV1-TRBV30 and a C-beta reverse primer served the first two PCR rounds, at about 9 cycles each. MiXCR was run by TCRdb on the multiplex PCR reads, yielding one entry per CDR3 protein. The table lists 75,000 to 90,000 distinct CDR3 sequences, 72% of them singletons, with around 19% in the top ten. Sequencing was done on a sample of liver tumor tissue from sampling region 1. Subset described: tumor region T1, superior pole. These TCRs come from a middle-aged man with primary liver carcinoma and hepatitis B virus infection.

This clonotype appeared many times. The chain couples TRBV4-2 to TRBJ2-4, with D unresolved. The CDR3 spans 14 residues. Trimming removed 0 bases at V and 8 bases at J, with 11 bases between. Per the germline V gene, CDR1 is LGHNA and CDR2 is YNFKEQ. The CDR3 reads CASSQDSIPDIQYF. The CDR3 nucleotides read TGTGCCAGCAGCCAAGATAGTATTCCAGACATTCAGTACTTC.

The table lists this clonotype with many counts. V gene TRBV5-1 combines with J gene TRBJ2-5, with D maybe TRBD1 (7 bases). The CDR3 has 14 amino acids. Germline V gives CDR1 SGHRS, CDR2 YFSETQ. V gave up 4 bases and J gave up 5 bases, with 15 bases separating them. Written as DNA, the CDR3 is TGCGCCAGCAGCCCCCAGACAGGGAGGGAGACCCAGTACTTC. This codes for CASSPQTGRETQYF.

This clonotype was seen only a few times. Germline and junction disagree at one end, which may indicate a read error. This chain connects TRBV11-2 to TRBJ2-7; the match to TRBD2 covers 8 bases. Germline CDR1 reads SGHAT; CDR2 reads FQNNGV. The CDR3 runs to 18 residues. The CDR3 region is CASNLSVGLTGGGYEQYF. In nucleotides, the CDR3 is TGTGCCAGCAACTTATCCGTTGGGCTAACGGGAGGGGGGTACGAGCAGTACTTC.

Concerning this clonotype itself: Given a much more abundant clone one base away, this may be a read error. The chain uses TRBV20-1 and TRBJ2-5; a weak D match, TRBD1 (6 bases). This CDR3 region has 14 residues. Germline lookup yields CDR1 DFQATT and CDR2 SNEGSKA (reference sequence). The CDR3 region is CSTRAGGYQETQYF. DNA for the CDR3: TGCAGTACTAGAGCTGGGGGCTACCAAGAGACCCAGTACTTC.

Comments on this clonotype: A read error may explain this, as a much larger clone is one base away. The chain recombines TRBV30 with TRBJ1-1; a weak D match, TRBD1 (5 bases). Germline loops: CDR1 GTSNPN, CDR2 SVGIG (reference sequence). This CDR3 contains 13 residues. CDR3 protein: CTWSVQGGFEAFF. The CDR3, as DNA: TGTACCTGGAGTGTTCAGGGTGGGTTCGAAGCTTTCTTT.

This clonotype was recorded at least ten times. The chain combines TRBV5-6 with TRBJ1-5; TRBD1 is a possible D gene (5 bases). This CDR3 contains 13 residues. V was pared by 0 bases and J by 7 bases, with 8 bases between. The germline V gene encodes CDR1 SGHDT and CDR2 YYEEEE. CDR3 sequence: CASSLGGRQPQHF. The DNA for the CDR3 is TGTGCCAGCAGCTTGGGGGGCAGGCAGCCCCAGCATTTT.

The sample holds a few counts of this clonotype. This chain connects TRBV2 to TRBJ2-7, with D unclear. Germline lookup yields CDR1 SNHLY and CDR2 FYNNEI. The CDR3 has 13 residues. V was trimmed by 6 bases and J by 6 bases, leaving 15 bases between them. CDR3 coding DNA: TGTGCCAGCAGAGTGGAAGGGTCCGGCGAGCAGTACTTC. Its protein is CASRVEGSGEQYF.

Comments on this clonotype: One end of the junction does not line up with germline, which may come from a read error. The V and J genes are TRBV29-1 and TRBJ2-7; 10 bases are a match to TRBD1. There are 14 residues in the CDR3. Germline V lookup: CDR1 SQVTM, CDR2 ANQGSEA. The CDR3 spells CSVGAGTGDSEQYF. CDR3 bases: TGTAGCGTTGGAGCCGGGACAGGGGACAGCGAGCAGTACTTC.

This clonotype was picked up many times. The V call is TRBV5-4, the J call TRBJ2-7, with 8 bases matching TRBD2. The CDR3 is made up of 16 amino acids. CDR1 is SGHNT and CDR2 is YYREEE in the germline V gene (reference sequence). V shed 0 bases and J 2 bases; nucleotides not matched to a gene: 7. CDR3 nucleotide sequence: TGTGCCAGCAGCTTGGAAGTGACTAGCGTCACCTACGAGCAGTACTTC. Protein: CASSLEVTSVTYEQYF.

This clonotype was recorded at least ten times. The V and J genes are TRBV4-1 and TRBJ2-3, with 9 bases identical to TRBD1. CDR3 length: 15 residues. After removal of 4 bases from V and 3 bases from J, the junction contained 5 bases not matched to a gene. The germline gives CDR1 MGHRA, CDR2 YSYEKL. The CDR3 is CASSRSGTGTDTQYF. The CDR3 DNA reads TGCGCCAGCAGCCGCTCCGGGACAGGGACAGATACGCAGTATTTT.

This rearrangement joins TRBV11-2 to TRBJ2-2, with D maybe TRBD2 (5 bases). The CDR3 runs 17 residues. Germline V CDR1 and CDR2: SGHAT, FQNNGV. V dropped 0 bases and J dropped 1 base, with 12 bases sitting between them. The CDR3 loop is CASSLDGLALNTGELFF. CDR3 DNA sequence: TGTGCCAGCAGCTTAGATGGGCTAGCTCTGAACACCGGGGAGCTGTTTTTT.

Remarks on this clonotype: This CDR3 is missing its conserved last phenylalanine or tryptophan, likely due to a read error. The chain couples TRBV10-2 to TRBJ2-7; a possible D gene is TRBD1 (6 bases). The CDR3 is made up of 14 amino acids. CDR1 WSHSY and CDR2 SAAADI come from the germline V gene. The V end lost 7 bases, the J end lost 6 bases, and 19 bases lay between the germline ends. The CDR3 nucleotides are TGCGCCAGCAATCCCAACAGGGTTAACGCCGAGCAGTACTCC. This gives the protein CASNPNRVNAEQYS.

In regard to this clonotype: The junction departs from the called germline gene at one end, perhaps through a read error. The chain combines TRBV5-5 with TRBJ2-3; 9 positions agree with TRBD2. The CDR3 sequence is 15 residues long. Germline CDR1 SGHKS, CDR2 YYEKEE (reference sequence). The DNA for the CDR3 is TGTGCCAGCAGCTTAGGACTAGCGCGTACGGATAAGCAGTATTTT. Amino acid sequence: CASSLGLARTDKQYF.

About this clonotype itself: Lacking the conserved final phenylalanine or tryptophan, this CDR3 likely reflects a read error. J is TRBJ2-1 and V is TRBV28; no clear D gene. V was cut by 8 bases and J by 3 bases, with 17 bases left in between. Germline values: CDR1 MDHEN, CDR2 SYDVKM. This CDR3 contains 15 residues. DNA of the CDR3: TGTGCCAGCGGCCCGGGTGAGCGCATCTACAATGAGCAGTTCTCC. It translates to CASGPGERIYNEQFS.

The chain recombines TRBV29-1 with TRBJ2-3; 9 bases are shared with TRBD2. V dropped 1 base and J dropped 2; count of bases not matched to a gene: 13. This CDR3 contains 18 residues. The germline gives CDR1 SQVTM, CDR2 ANQGSEA. This chain's CDR3 is CSVEGLRPTSGLTDTQYF. The CDR3 DNA reads as TGCAGCGTTGAAGGGTTGAGACCGACTAGCGGACTCACAGATACGCAGTATTTT.

Details on this clonotype: This may stem from a read error, because a much larger clone lies one nucleotide away. CDR3 sequence reads: CASSLVRIWELFF. In DNA form, the CDR3 reads TGTGCCAGCAGCTTAGTCCGGATATGGGAGCTGTTTTTT. This chain connects TRBV7-2 to TRBJ2-2, with D hard to call. The CDR3 runs to 13 residues. The V end was cut by 1 base, the J end by 9 bases, with 9 bases between. CDR1 SGHTA and CDR2 FQGNSA come from the germline V gene.